One sample yielded the 26 T cell receptor beta chains listed below, sequenced in a study of cytomegalovirus exposure and HLA in healthy donors. The PCR made use of 60 Vbeta and 13 Jbeta primers. Produced via immunoSEQ multiplex PCR; TCRdb's table is partial and in-frame only. The sample shows 150,000 to 200,000 clones, around 87% of them seen only once. The specimen sequenced was PBMCs. Receptors were obtained from a woman aged 18-30 years in good health and CMV-seronegative.

The chain has TRBV7-9 and TRBJ2-7; 11 bases are shared with TRBD1. Germline values: CDR1 SEHNR, CDR2 FQNEAQ (reference sequence). This CDR3 has 16 residues. V was clipped by 1 base and J by 5 bases; unmatched bases: 7. The CDR3 nucleotides read TGTGCCAGCAGCTTAGAAAGGACAGGGGGCTATCACGAGCAGTACTTC. Protein: CASSLERTGGYHEQYF.

The chain carries TRBV10-3 and TRBJ2-5, with 9 nucleotides matching TRBD1. The CDR3 loop spans 16 amino acids. Unmatched junction bases numbered 8, after V lost 4 bases and J lost 2 bases. Germline lookup yields CDR1 ENHRY and CDR2 SYGVKD. The CDR3: CAISGGQGVLQETQYF. For the CDR3, the DNA is TGTGCCATCAGTGGGGGACAGGGCGTCCTACAAGAGACCCAGTACTTC.

CDR3 protein: CASSLTTGAAGTDTQYF. The DNA for the CDR3 is TGTGCCAGCAGCCTGACGACAGGTGCAGCTGGCACAGATACGCAGTATTTT. The chain couples TRBV5-4 to TRBJ2-3, with D possibly being TRBD1 (6 bases). CDR3 size: 17 residues. The germline V and J ends were trimmed by 4 bases and 1 base, with 19 bases remaining between them. Germline lookup yields CDR1 SGHNT and CDR2 YYREEE (reference sequence). The full variable domain, in which reference TRBV5-4 and TRBJ2-3 provide the parts outside the CDR3, is ETGVTQSPTHLIKTRGQQVTLRCSSQSGHNTVSWYQQALGQGPQFIFQYYREEENGRGNFPPRFSGLQFPNYSSELNVNALELDDSALYLCASSLTTGAAGTDTQYFGPGTRLTVL.

The rearrangement links TRBV6-4 to TRBJ2-7; TRBD1 aligns across 8 bases. CDR3 length equals 14 residues. CDR1 and CDR2 from the germline V gene are MRHNA and SNTAGT. J lost 7 bases, V lost 5 bases, and 10 bases had no gene match. The CDR3 protein is CASSYTQGAGEQYF. CDR3 nucleotides: TGTGCCAGCAGTTATACGCAGGGGGCGGGTGAGCAGTACTTC.

This clone came up a few times. This chain connects TRBV4-2 to TRBJ1-2; 10 bases are a match to TRBD1. Germline loops: CDR1 LGHNA, CDR2 YNFKEQ. Trimming at V came to 4 bases and at J to 8 bases, leaving 10 bases not matched to a gene. The CDR3 totals 15 residues. The CDR3 DNA reads TGTGCCAGCAGCCCGGAGGGACAGGGGAGTTTAGGCTACACCTTC. It translates to CASSPEGQGSLGYTF.

The V and J genes are TRBV18 and TRBJ1-2; 7 positions agree with TRBD1. The CDR3 contains 13 residues. The J segment lost 11 bases and the V segment lost 6 bases, leaving 12 bases of the junction unmatched. CDR1 is KGHSH and CDR2 is LQKENI in the germline V gene. CDR3 sequence reads: CASSEGGSPNYTF. The DNA for the CDR3 is TGTGCCAGCTCTGAAGGGGGCAGTCCGAATTACACCTTC.

This clone was seen repeatedly, ten times or more. The V and J genes are TRBV6-5 and TRBJ1-4; D is unclear. The length of the CDR3 is 15 residues. Germline CDR1 reads MNHEY; CDR2 reads SVGAGI. Trimming pared 6 bases from V and 4 bases from J, leaving 15 bases between. The DNA for the CDR3 is TGTGCCAGCAGCCCGCGCGGCACCTATAATGAAAAACTGTTTTTT. Translation gives CASSPRGTYNEKLFF.

This clone was observed once. The chain links TRBV7-2 to TRBJ2-7, with 12 bases matching TRBD1. The CDR3 consists of 14 residues. The V and J ends lost 4 bases and 7 bases, in that order; junction bases with no gene match: 5. Germline CDR1 and CDR2: SGHTA and FQGNSA. CDR3 in amino acids: CASSWGQGAGEQYF. DNA of the CDR3: TGTGCCAGCAGCTGGGGACAGGGGGCGGGAGAGCAGTACTTC.

This chain links TRBV12-5 with TRBJ1-5; D unclear. The CDR3 is made up of 13 amino acids. V was clipped by 7 bases and J by 0 bases, with 7 bases between them. Germline V gives CDR1 LGHNT, CDR2 FRNRAP. This CDR3 reads CASVADSNQPQHF. The CDR3 DNA follows: TGTGCTAGTGTTGCAGATAGCAATCAGCCCCAGCATTTT.

CDR3 sequence reads: CASSLVTGEQYF. CDR3 nucleotides: TGTGCCAGCAGCTTAGTTACTGGTGAGCAGTACTTC. This chain links TRBV7-8 with TRBJ2-7; the D is unclear. The V gene's germline CDR1 is SGHVS and CDR2 FQNEAQ. This CDR3 spans 12 amino acids. Deletions cut 1 base from V and 7 bases from J, with 8 bases between.

The genes are TRBV5-1 and TRBJ2-2; TRBD2 matches 7 bases. CDR1 is SGHRS, CDR2 YFSETQ, per germline. CDR3 length: 16 amino acids. V shed 4 bases and J 5 bases; nucleotides not matched to a gene: 11. This CDR3 reads CASSPFKGTITGELFF. DNA of the CDR3: TGCGCCAGCAGCCCTTTTAAGGGGACTATTACCGGGGAGCTGTTTTTT.

J is TRBJ1-4 and V is TRBV27; no firm D call. CDR3 length equals 13 residues. V shed 6 bases and J shed 7 bases, with 12 bases lying between them. Looked up from germline, CDR1 is MNHEY and CDR2 is SMNVEV (reference sequence). CDR3 coding DNA: TGTGCCAGCAGCCCCAGGTTCGGTGAAAAACTGTTTTTT. It yields the protein CASSPRFGEKLFF.

This clone was observed once. The rearrangement uses TRBV11-1 and TRBJ2-7; 8 bases align to TRBD1. CDR3 length: 14 residues. Germline V lookup: CDR1 SGHAT, CDR2 FQDESV (reference sequence). J lost 7 bases, V lost 5 bases, and 10 bases had no gene match. The CDR3 loop is CASSRRQGPGEQYF. CDR3 bases: TGTGCCAGCAGCCGAAGACAGGGGCCGGGTGAGCAGTACTTC.

The V gene is TRBV6-5, the J gene TRBJ2-3, with TRBD2 matching 11 bases. With 6 bases clipped from V and 6 bases from J, the junction kept 8 bases outside the gene matches. Germline lookup yields CDR1 MNHEY and CDR2 SVGAGI. There are 15 residues in the CDR3. CDR3 sequence: CASSPTSGIPDTQYF. CDR3 coding DNA: TGTGCCAGCAGCCCGACTAGCGGGATCCCCGATACGCAGTATTTT.

The V call is TRBV4-2, the J call TRBJ2-3; 14 nucleotides line up with TRBD2. Looked up from germline, CDR1 is LGHNA and CDR2 is YNFKEQ. Losses at the gene ends were 4 bases for V and 0 bases for J; bases not matched to a gene: 6. The CDR3 has 18 amino acids. The CDR3 sequence is CASSRGLAGGGSTDTQYF. CDR3 in DNA: TGTGCCAGCAGCCGAGGACTAGCGGGAGGTGGGAGCACAGATACGCAGTATTTT.

The chain links TRBV27 to TRBJ2-5, with TRBD1 identical over 7 bases. V shed 5 bases and J 2 bases; nucleotides not matched to a gene: 2. CDR3 length: 13 amino acids. Germline CDR1 is MNHEY and CDR2 is SMNVEV (reference sequence). CDR3 region: CASSAQGQETQYF. The CDR3, as DNA: TGTGCCAGCAGTGCACAGGGGCAAGAGACCCAGTACTTC.

The rearrangement uses TRBV27 and TRBJ1-2, with D unresolved. Trimming took off 6 bases at V and 8 bases at J, with 16 bases between the two ends. Germline V gene data show CDR1 as MNHEY and CDR2 as SMNVEV (reference sequence). The length of the CDR3 is 13 residues. CDR3 sequence: CASSSDRRGGYTF. DNA of the CDR3: TGTGCCAGCAGCTCGGACCGGCGAGGGGGCTACACCTTC.

The rearrangement joins TRBV7-6 to TRBJ2-7; TRBD1 might be the D (7 bases). V shed 5 bases and J shed 1 base, with 15 bases lying between them. CDR3 length: 15 residues. Germline assignment: CDR1 SGHVS and CDR2 FNYEAQ. CDR3 coding DNA: TGTGCCAGCAGCCTAGGAGGGGGCGGGTCCTACGAGCAGTACTTC. Protein product: CASSLGGGGSYEQYF.

The rearrangement joins TRBV28 to TRBJ2-7, with a possible D match to TRBD1 (6 bases). Germline V gene sequence: CDR1 MDHEN, CDR2 SYDVKM. The V end was cut by 3 bases, the J end by 1 base, with 13 bases between. CDR3 length: 15 residues. The CDR3 sequence: CASSFSAGVSYEQYF. CDR3 sequence (DNA): TGTGCCAGCAGTTTTAGCGCAGGGGTATCCTACGAGCAGTACTTC.

This chain links TRBV7-9 with TRBJ2-3, with D possibly TRBD2 on 5 matching bases. This CDR3 is built from 15 residues. Germline V CDR1 and CDR2: SEHNR, FQNEAQ (reference sequence). V lost 4 bases and J 3 bases, leaving 14 bases between the germline ends. The CDR3 region is CASSSTRAATDTQYF. Here the CDR3 DNA reads TGTGCCAGCAGCTCCACTAGAGCCGCGACAGATACGCAGTATTTT.

The chain carries TRBV11-1 and TRBJ1-6; no definite D call. Germline lookup yields CDR1 SGHAT and CDR2 FQDESV (reference sequence). The CDR3 is 15 amino acids. Deletions cut 2 bases from V and 6 bases from J, with 11 bases between. CDR3: CASSLQAAANSPLHF. The CDR3 bases are TGTGCCAGCAGCTTACAGGCCGCCGCTAATTCACCCCTCCACTTT.

CDR3 loop: CVLFGNSSYNSPLHF. The CDR3 DNA is TGTGTTCTATTCGGGAATAGCTCCTATAATTCACCCCTCCACTTT. The chain employs TRBV19 and TRBJ1-6, with D hard to call. The length of the CDR3 is 15 residues. The V gene's germline CDR1 is LNHDA and CDR2 SQIVND (reference sequence).

The rearrangement uses TRBV19 and TRBJ1-2; D is perhaps TRBD1 (6 bases). The CDR3 spans 13 residues. Looked up from germline, CDR1 is LNHDA and CDR2 is SQIVND (reference sequence). Trimming took 7 bases from V and 4 from J, leaving 13 bases between them. CDR3 nucleotide sequence: TGTGCCAGTAATAGGGGGTATGCCTATGGCTACACCTTC. It codes for CASNRGYAYGYTF.

In this sample, this clone turned up a few times. The V and J genes are TRBV30 and TRBJ2-5; 7 bases agree with TRBD1. Trimming removed 2 bases from V and 5 bases from J; junction bases left unmatched: 8. Germline loops: CDR1 GTSNPN, CDR2 SVGIG (reference sequence). The CDR3 has 14 amino acids. The CDR3 nucleotides read TGTGCCTGGAGTCTGGCAGGGGGATATGAGACCCAGTACTTC. Its translation: CAWSLAGGYETQYF.

The chain has TRBV7-9 and TRBJ1-4; 9 nucleotides match TRBD1. With V trimmed by 6 bases and J by 5 bases, 4 bases remained unmatched. The CDR3 consists of 14 residues. The germline V gene encodes CDR1 SEHNR and CDR2 FQNEAQ (reference sequence). CDR3: CASSTGTGNEKLFF. The CDR3 DNA is TGTGCCAGCAGTACCGGGACAGGGAATGAAAAACTGTTTTTT.

This rearrangement joins TRBV5-1 to TRBJ2-1; D possibly corresponds to TRBD2 (6 bases). Trimming took 3 bases from V and 9 from J, leaving 10 bases between them. The CDR3 covers 12 residues. Germline V gives CDR1 SGHRS, CDR2 YFSETQ. The CDR3 sequence is CASSSDYREQFF. CDR3 nucleotide sequence: TGCGCCAGCAGCTCGGACTACCGTGAGCAGTTCTTC.